The 8 T cell receptor beta chains reported below all come from one sample, sequenced in a study of T cell repertoires in cytomegalovirus infection. These receptors' antigens are unknown. Using its own MiXCR run on the reads, TCRdb lists one record per CDR3 protein. The sample records some 310,000 distinct CDR3 sequences, 25% being singletons. The input for sequencing was cultured PBMCs, taken from culture after CMV antigen stimulation. These receptors came from a human donor in good health (CMV status not recorded). Some clones in this sample may be carry-over from other donors' samples.

The rearrangement uses TRBV12-3 or TRBV12-4 and TRBJ1-2; possibly TRBD1 for D (5 bases). This CDR3 contains 12 residues. Trimming pared 6 bases from V and 4 bases from J, leaving 9 bases between. The CDR3 DNA follows: TGTGCCAGCAGCCGAGACAGCTATGGCTACACCTTC. It yields the protein CASSRDSYGYTF.

This clonotype has ten or more counts. Here the CDR3 DNA reads TGTGCCAGCAGCGGGACTAGCGGGAGTATTTGGTACAATGAGCAGTTCTTC. Its translation: CASSGTSGSIWYNEQFF. The chain recombines TRBV6-2 or TRBV6-3 with TRBJ2-1; TRBD2 aligns across 14 bases. Unmatched junction bases numbered 8, after V lost 6 bases and J lost 4 bases. This CDR3 has 17 residues. Germline V gene data show CDR1 as MNHEY and CDR2 as SVGEGT.

V and J are TRBV10-3 and TRBJ2-1; D gene ambiguous. V dropped 6 bases and J dropped 7 bases, with 13 bases sitting between them. Germline V gives CDR1 ENHRY, CDR2 SYGVKD. The CDR3 spans 13 residues. The CDR3 loop is CAISPNPRNEQFF. As DNA, the CDR3 is TGTGCCATCAGCCCTAACCCGAGAAATGAGCAGTTCTTC.

The V and J genes are TRBV7-3 and TRBJ2-6; D unresolved. V was trimmed by 4 bases and J by 2 bases, leaving 9 bases between them. This CDR3 is 15 amino acids long. The V gene's germline CDR1 is SGHTA and CDR2 FQGTGA. The CDR3 DNA sequence: TGTGCCAGCAGCTCCTCAGCTGCTGGGGCCAACGTCCTGACTTTC. Protein: CASSSSAAGANVLTF.

V usage is TRBV20-1 and J usage is TRBJ1-2; D remains unclear. Trimming shortened V by 0 bases and J by 0 bases, and 11 bases separated the two germline ends. The CDR3 sequence is 15 residues long. Germline assignment: CDR1 DFQATT and CDR2 SNEGSKA (reference sequence). CDR3 amino acids: CSARDNRAPNYGYTF. The CDR3 nucleotides read TGCAGTGCTAGAGATAATAGGGCCCCTAACTATGGCTACACCTTC.

This clonotype turned up a few times. The chain recombines TRBV7-3 with TRBJ1-1; TRBD1 is a possible D gene (5 bases). Trimming shortened V by 5 bases and J by 0 bases, and 10 bases separated the two germline ends. CDR1 and CDR2 from the germline V gene are SGHTA and FQGTGA. This CDR3 has 14 residues. In DNA, the CDR3 is TGTGCCAGCAGCCCGGGGGAAATGAACACTGAAGCTTTCTTT. This translates into CASSPGEMNTEAFF. The full variable domain, completed using reference TRBV7-3 and TRBJ1-1, is GAGVSQTPSNKVTEKGKYVELRCDPISGHTALYWYRQSLGQGPEFLIYFQGTGAADDSGLPNDRFFAVRPEGSVSTLKIQRTERGDSAVYLCASSPGEMNTEAFFGQGTRLTVV.

A few counts support this clonotype. The gene calls are TRBV7-2 and TRBJ1-6; D not certain. The ends were cut back, 1 base at V and 5 bases at J, with 9 bases in the middle. This CDR3 has 15 residues. Germline CDR1 and CDR2: SGHTA and FQGNSA. In DNA form, the CDR3 reads TGTGCCAGCAGCTTAGGATTAACCCATAATTCACCCCTCCACTTT. Translated: CASSLGLTHNSPLHF.

This clonotype has only a few counts. V and J are TRBV10-2 and TRBJ2-2; TRBD1 agrees at 9 bases. V was clipped by 7 bases and J by 6 bases; unmatched bases: 27. CDR3 size: 21 residues. Germline loops: CDR1 WSHSY, CDR2 SAAADI. In nucleotides, the CDR3 is TGCGCCAGCACCACATTCGCCGGGACAGGGAACGGTCGCTCCACCGCCGGGGAGCTGTTTTTT. It yields the protein CASTTFAGTGNGRSTAGELFF.